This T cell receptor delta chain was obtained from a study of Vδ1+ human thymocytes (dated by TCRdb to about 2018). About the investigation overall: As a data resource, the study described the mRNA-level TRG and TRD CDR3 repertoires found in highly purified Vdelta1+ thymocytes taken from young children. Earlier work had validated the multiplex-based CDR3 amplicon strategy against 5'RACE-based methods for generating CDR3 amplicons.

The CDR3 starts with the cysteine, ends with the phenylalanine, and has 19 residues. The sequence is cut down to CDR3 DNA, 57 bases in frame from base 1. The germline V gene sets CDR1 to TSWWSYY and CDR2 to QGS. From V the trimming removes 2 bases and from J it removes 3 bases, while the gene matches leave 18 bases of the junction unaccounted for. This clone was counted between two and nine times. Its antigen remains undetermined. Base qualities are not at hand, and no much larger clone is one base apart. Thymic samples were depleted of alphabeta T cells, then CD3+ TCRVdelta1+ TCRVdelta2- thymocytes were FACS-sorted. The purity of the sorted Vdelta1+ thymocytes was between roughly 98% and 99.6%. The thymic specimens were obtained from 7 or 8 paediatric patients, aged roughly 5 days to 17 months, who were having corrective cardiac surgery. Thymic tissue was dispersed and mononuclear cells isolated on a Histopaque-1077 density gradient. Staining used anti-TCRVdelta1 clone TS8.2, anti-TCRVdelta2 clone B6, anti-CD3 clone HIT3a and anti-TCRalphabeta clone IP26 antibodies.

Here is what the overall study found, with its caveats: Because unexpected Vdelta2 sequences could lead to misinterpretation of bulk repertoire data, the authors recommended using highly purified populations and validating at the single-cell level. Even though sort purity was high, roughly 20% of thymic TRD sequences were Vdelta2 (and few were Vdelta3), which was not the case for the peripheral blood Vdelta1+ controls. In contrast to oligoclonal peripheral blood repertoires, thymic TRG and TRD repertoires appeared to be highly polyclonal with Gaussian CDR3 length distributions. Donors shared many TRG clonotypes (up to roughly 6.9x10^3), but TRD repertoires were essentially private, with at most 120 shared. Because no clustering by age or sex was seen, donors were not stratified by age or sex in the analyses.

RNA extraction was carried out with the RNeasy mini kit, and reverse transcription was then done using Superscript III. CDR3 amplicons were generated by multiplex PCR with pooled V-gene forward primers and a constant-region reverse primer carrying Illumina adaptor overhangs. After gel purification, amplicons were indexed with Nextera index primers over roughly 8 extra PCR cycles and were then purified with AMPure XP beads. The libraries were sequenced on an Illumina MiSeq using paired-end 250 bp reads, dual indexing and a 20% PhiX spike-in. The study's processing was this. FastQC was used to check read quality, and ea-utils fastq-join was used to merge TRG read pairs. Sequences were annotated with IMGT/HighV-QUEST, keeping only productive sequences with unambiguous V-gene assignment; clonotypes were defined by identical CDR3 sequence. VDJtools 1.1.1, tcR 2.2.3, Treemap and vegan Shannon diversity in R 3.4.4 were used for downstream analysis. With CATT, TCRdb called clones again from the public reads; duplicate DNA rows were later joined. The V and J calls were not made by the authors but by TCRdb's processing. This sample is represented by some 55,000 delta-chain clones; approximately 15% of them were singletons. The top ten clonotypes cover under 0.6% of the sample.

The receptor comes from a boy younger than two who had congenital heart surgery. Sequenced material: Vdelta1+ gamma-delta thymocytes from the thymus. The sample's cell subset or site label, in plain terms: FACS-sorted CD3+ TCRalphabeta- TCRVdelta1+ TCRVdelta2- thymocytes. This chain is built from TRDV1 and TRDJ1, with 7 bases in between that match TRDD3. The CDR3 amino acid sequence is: CALGEGPLQSLGIADKLIF. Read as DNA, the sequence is TGTGCTCTTGGGGAAGGACCGCTACAGAGTTTGGGGATAGCCGATAAACTCATCTTT.